The 25 T cell receptor beta chains presented below share a single source sample, sequenced in a study of CXCR3-negative and CXCR3-positive naive CD8 T cells. Carrying UMI labels, the TRB cDNA libraries were prepared through 5' RACE. TCRdb re-called the 5' RACE reads, yielding one record per CDR3 amino acid sequence without DNA. Its listing shows 100,000 or so distinct CDR3 sequences. Sequencing input: naive CXCR3- CD8+ T cells from blood. Described subset: CD45RO-CCR7+CD27+CD95- naive CD8+ T cells lacking CXCR3 (TNR3-). The source is a human donor in good health. Some clones in this sample may be carry-over from other donors' samples.

The chain carries TRBV6-6 and TRBJ2-1; TCRdb outputs TRBD2, but without DNA this stays unchecked. The CDR3 has 15 residues. Germline CDR1 and CDR2: MNHNY and SVGAGI (reference sequence). CDR3 sequence reads: CASSYIAGGNNEQFF.

The gene calls are TRBV29-1 and TRBJ1-1; TCRdb proposes TRBD1, but this gene call is untestable without DNA. The CDR3 length is 12 residues. Germline V gene lookup returns CDR1 SQVTM and CDR2 ANQGSEA. This CDR3 reads CSVRGFNTEAFF.

The chain combines TRBV9 with TRBJ2-7. Germline CDR1 SGDLS, CDR2 YYNGEE. The CDR3 is made up of 15 amino acids. The CDR3 spells CASSVGTYSSYEQYF.

The rearrangement joins TRBV20-1 to TRBJ2-7; TCRdb's D gene call, TRBD1, goes unchecked for lack of DNA. Per the germline V gene, CDR1 is DFQATT and CDR2 is SNEGSKA (reference sequence). The CDR3 has 15 residues. The CDR3 loop reads CSARSDRSPSYEQYF.

This chain connects TRBV28 to TRBJ2-7; TCRdb selects TRBD2, and the lack of DNA leaves this call unchecked. From germline, CDR1 is MDHEN and CDR2 SYDVKM. The CDR3 is 14 residues long. The CDR3: CASSVAGGTYEQYF.

The chain couples TRBV4-2 to TRBJ2-7; TCRdb lists TRBD1, though no DNA is available to test this call. This CDR3 has 16 amino acids. Germline V gene lookup returns CDR1 LGHNA and CDR2 YNFKEQ. The CDR3 here is CASSQDAQGASYEQYF.

The V and J genes are TRBV2 and TRBJ2-6; with no DNA, the TCRdb D assignment of TRBD1 cannot be verified. The CDR3 loop spans 19 amino acids. Looked up from germline, CDR1 is SNHLY and CDR2 is FYNNEI. The CDR3 here is CASKGGPGRGSAGANVLTF.

The chain is built from TRBV4-1 and TRBJ2-1; TCRdb names TRBD1, which stays unverified in the absence of DNA. CDR1 and CDR2 (germline): MGHRA, YSYEKL. This CDR3 has 16 residues. CDR3 protein: CASSQMGGGDGNEQFF.

The V gene is TRBV27, the J gene TRBJ2-3; lacking DNA, the TRBD1 call made by TCRdb goes unchecked. Per the germline V gene, CDR1 is MNHEY and CDR2 is SMNVEV (reference sequence). There are 16 residues in the CDR3. The CDR3 reads CASSLSGTGPLDTQYF.

The chain carries TRBV7-8 and TRBJ1-4; TCRdb outputs TRBD1, but without DNA this stays unchecked. The CDR3 consists of 16 residues. Germline V gene sequence: CDR1 SGHVS, CDR2 FQNEAQ. This CDR3 reads CASSLSRGPDNEKLFF. Supplemented by reference TRBV7-8 and TRBJ1-4, the full variable domain reads GAGVSQSPRYKVAKRGQDVALRCDPISGHVSLFWYQQALGQGPEFLTYFQNEAQLDKSGLPSDRFFAERPEGSVSTLKIQRTQQEDSAVYLCASSLSRGPDNEKLFFGSGTQLSVL.

This chain links TRBV11-2 with TRBJ2-5; as DNA is missing, the TRBD1 call by TCRdb cannot be tested. This CDR3 comprises 16 residues. Germline loops: CDR1 SGHAT, CDR2 FQNNGV. CDR3 residues: CASRALGGRSWETQYF.

The gene calls are TRBV7-9 and TRBJ1-1; TCRdb indicates TRBD1, and absent DNA this call remains unverified. The germline CDR1 and CDR2 sequences are SEHNR and FQNEAQ (reference sequence). The CDR3 totals 16 residues. The CDR3 loop is CASSSPSTGVDTEAFF.

V is TRBV20-1 and J is TRBJ1-5; TCRdb gives TRBD1 as the D gene, but with no DNA this cannot be confirmed. The CDR3 consists of 16 residues. Germline loops: CDR1 DFQATT, CDR2 SNEGSKA (reference sequence). CDR3 in amino acids: CSARDGTGFSNQPQHF.

This chain joins TRBV28 and TRBJ2-7; TCRdb outputs TRBD1, but without DNA this stays unchecked. Germline assignment: CDR1 MDHEN and CDR2 SYDVKM. The CDR3 consists of 15 residues. The CDR3 is CASSLPGSISYEQYF. Together with reference TRBV28 and TRBJ2-7, the CDR3 gives the full variable domain: DVKVTQSSRYLVKRTGEKVFLECVQDMDHENMFWYRQDPGLGLRLIYFSYDVKMKEKGDIPEGYSVSREKKERFSLILESASTNQTSMYLCASSLPGSISYEQYFGPGTRLTVT.

V gene TRBV6-5 combines with J gene TRBJ2-2. Germline-derived CDR1 and CDR2 are MNHEY and SVGAGI. CDR3 size: 15 residues. CDR3 sequence: CASSYSLANTGELFF.

This rearrangement joins TRBV29-1 to TRBJ1-1; no DNA is available, so the TRBD1 call from TCRdb remains unchecked. The CDR3 contains 16 residues. Germline lookup yields CDR1 SQVTM and CDR2 ANQGSEA. CDR3 region: CSVEEGGMGYITEAFF.

The V and J genes are TRBV29-1 and TRBJ2-6; TCRdb reports TRBD1, a call that lacks DNA to check it against. The germline CDR1 and CDR2 sequences are SQVTM and ANQGSEA. The CDR3 is made up of 23 amino acids. Here the CDR3 reads CSVEVAITGGEIVYGSGANVLTF. The whole variable domain, remainder taken from reference TRBV29-1 and TRBJ2-6, is SAVISQKPSRDICQRGTSLTIQCQVDSQVTMMFWYRQQPGQSLTLIATANQGSEATYESGFVIDKFPISRPNLTFSTLTVSNMSPEDSSIYLCSVEVAITGGEIVYGSGANVLTFGAGSRLTVL.

The chain couples TRBV19 to TRBJ2-5; with no DNA, the TCRdb D assignment of TRBD2 cannot be verified. The germline V gene encodes CDR1 LNHDA and CDR2 SQIVND (reference sequence). The CDR3 is made up of 16 amino acids. The CDR3 protein is CASSIWTSGSLETQYF. Using reference TRBV19 and TRBJ2-5 for the parts outside the CDR3, the full variable domain is DGGITQSPKYLFRKEGQNVTLSCEQNLNHDAMYWYRQDPGQGLRLIYYSQIVNDFQKGDIAEGYSVSREKKESFPLTVTSAQKNPTAFYLCASSIWTSGSLETQYFGPGTRLLVL.

This chain uses TRBV29-1 with TRBJ2-7; no DNA is available, so the TRBD1 call from TCRdb remains unchecked. The CDR3 totals 14 residues. Germline loops: CDR1 SQVTM, CDR2 ANQGSEA. This CDR3 is CSVAETGITYEQYF.

The chain recombines TRBV7-3 with TRBJ2-5; the TRBD2 assignment by TCRdb is unverifiable without DNA. CDR1 and CDR2 from the germline V gene are SGHTA and FQGTGA. The CDR3 contains 15 residues. The CDR3 loop is CASSQTGLAGETQYF.

V usage is TRBV6-2 or TRBV6-3 and J usage is TRBJ1-6. This CDR3 has 12 amino acids. The germline gives CDR1 MNHEY, CDR2 SVGEGT. CDR3: CASSYKITPLHF.

This chain links TRBV21-1 with TRBJ2-7; the D call from TCRdb, TRBD1, cannot be confirmed without DNA. TRBV21-1 is a documented pseudogene. This CDR3 is built from 18 residues. CDR3 protein: CASSNGPGHANPYYEQYF.

The CDR3 spells CASIGGHEQYF. V is TRBV7-9 and J is TRBJ2-7. Germline assignment: CDR1 SEHNR and CDR2 FQNEAQ (reference sequence). This CDR3 is 11 amino acids long.

The chain employs TRBV12-3 or TRBV12-4 and TRBJ1-5; TCRdb reports TRBD1, a call that lacks DNA to check it against. The CDR3 is 14 amino acids. CDR3 amino acids: CASRSDSSNQPQHF.

V and J are TRBV11-2 and TRBJ2-5. In germline, CDR1 is SGHAT, CDR2 FQNNGV. The CDR3 is 14 amino acids. The CDR3 sequence is CASSLQTSAETQYF.